The TCR beta chain under discussion was sequenced for a study of CD8+CD57+ T cells in acquired aplastic anemia. The study, taken as a whole, reports: Overlap between patients and controls comprised twenty-nine CD8+ CDR3 sequences.

A word on this clonotype: Its specificity is not known.

Genomic DNA constituted the template upon which TCR beta VDJ and CDR3 profiling was performed. TCRdb independently ran MiXCR on the reads; one entry per CDR3 protein. This sample carries over 150,000 distinct CDR3 sequences, roughly 65% of them seen once, and the ten largest clones take about two fifths. The patients chosen for sequencing had shown expansion of CD8+CD57+ cells (detected by flow cytometry). The cohort consisted entirely of patients having severe acquired aplastic anemia. The sequence derives from a human donor with aplastic anemia. Sequences were obtained from sorted CD4+, CD8+, or CD8+CD57+ T cells (not recorded which) from PBMCs.

The CDR3 sequence is CASSYGSEAFF. DNA for the CDR3: TGTGCCAGCAGTTATGGGTCTGAAGCTTTCTTT. The genes are TRBV12-3 or TRBV12-4 and TRBJ1-1; no clear D. The CDR3 runs to 11 residues. V was trimmed by 4 bases and J by 6 bases, leaving 6 bases between them.